This T cell receptor beta chain was identified during a study of cytomegalovirus exposure and HLA in healthy donors. TCRdb keeps only in-frame clones here, not all; method: immunoSEQ multiplex PCR. This sample has about 160,000 clones; approximately 90% occur once, and the top ten carry approximately 3%. Trimming shortened V by 0 bases and J by 6 bases, and 25 bases separated the two germline ends. This CDR3 has 19 residues. Germline CDR1 SGHVS, CDR2 FQNEAQ. The clonotype originates from a man in his late teens or twenties in good health and CMV-seronegative. Material: PBMCs. The V gene is TRBV7-8, the J gene TRBJ2-3, with a tentative D call TRBD2 (6 bases). In DNA form, the CDR3 reads TGTGCCAGCAGCTTAGCGCAGGTAGCGGCCTATGTCTATTCGGATACGCAGTATTTT. It encodes CASSLAQVAAYVYSDTQYF.